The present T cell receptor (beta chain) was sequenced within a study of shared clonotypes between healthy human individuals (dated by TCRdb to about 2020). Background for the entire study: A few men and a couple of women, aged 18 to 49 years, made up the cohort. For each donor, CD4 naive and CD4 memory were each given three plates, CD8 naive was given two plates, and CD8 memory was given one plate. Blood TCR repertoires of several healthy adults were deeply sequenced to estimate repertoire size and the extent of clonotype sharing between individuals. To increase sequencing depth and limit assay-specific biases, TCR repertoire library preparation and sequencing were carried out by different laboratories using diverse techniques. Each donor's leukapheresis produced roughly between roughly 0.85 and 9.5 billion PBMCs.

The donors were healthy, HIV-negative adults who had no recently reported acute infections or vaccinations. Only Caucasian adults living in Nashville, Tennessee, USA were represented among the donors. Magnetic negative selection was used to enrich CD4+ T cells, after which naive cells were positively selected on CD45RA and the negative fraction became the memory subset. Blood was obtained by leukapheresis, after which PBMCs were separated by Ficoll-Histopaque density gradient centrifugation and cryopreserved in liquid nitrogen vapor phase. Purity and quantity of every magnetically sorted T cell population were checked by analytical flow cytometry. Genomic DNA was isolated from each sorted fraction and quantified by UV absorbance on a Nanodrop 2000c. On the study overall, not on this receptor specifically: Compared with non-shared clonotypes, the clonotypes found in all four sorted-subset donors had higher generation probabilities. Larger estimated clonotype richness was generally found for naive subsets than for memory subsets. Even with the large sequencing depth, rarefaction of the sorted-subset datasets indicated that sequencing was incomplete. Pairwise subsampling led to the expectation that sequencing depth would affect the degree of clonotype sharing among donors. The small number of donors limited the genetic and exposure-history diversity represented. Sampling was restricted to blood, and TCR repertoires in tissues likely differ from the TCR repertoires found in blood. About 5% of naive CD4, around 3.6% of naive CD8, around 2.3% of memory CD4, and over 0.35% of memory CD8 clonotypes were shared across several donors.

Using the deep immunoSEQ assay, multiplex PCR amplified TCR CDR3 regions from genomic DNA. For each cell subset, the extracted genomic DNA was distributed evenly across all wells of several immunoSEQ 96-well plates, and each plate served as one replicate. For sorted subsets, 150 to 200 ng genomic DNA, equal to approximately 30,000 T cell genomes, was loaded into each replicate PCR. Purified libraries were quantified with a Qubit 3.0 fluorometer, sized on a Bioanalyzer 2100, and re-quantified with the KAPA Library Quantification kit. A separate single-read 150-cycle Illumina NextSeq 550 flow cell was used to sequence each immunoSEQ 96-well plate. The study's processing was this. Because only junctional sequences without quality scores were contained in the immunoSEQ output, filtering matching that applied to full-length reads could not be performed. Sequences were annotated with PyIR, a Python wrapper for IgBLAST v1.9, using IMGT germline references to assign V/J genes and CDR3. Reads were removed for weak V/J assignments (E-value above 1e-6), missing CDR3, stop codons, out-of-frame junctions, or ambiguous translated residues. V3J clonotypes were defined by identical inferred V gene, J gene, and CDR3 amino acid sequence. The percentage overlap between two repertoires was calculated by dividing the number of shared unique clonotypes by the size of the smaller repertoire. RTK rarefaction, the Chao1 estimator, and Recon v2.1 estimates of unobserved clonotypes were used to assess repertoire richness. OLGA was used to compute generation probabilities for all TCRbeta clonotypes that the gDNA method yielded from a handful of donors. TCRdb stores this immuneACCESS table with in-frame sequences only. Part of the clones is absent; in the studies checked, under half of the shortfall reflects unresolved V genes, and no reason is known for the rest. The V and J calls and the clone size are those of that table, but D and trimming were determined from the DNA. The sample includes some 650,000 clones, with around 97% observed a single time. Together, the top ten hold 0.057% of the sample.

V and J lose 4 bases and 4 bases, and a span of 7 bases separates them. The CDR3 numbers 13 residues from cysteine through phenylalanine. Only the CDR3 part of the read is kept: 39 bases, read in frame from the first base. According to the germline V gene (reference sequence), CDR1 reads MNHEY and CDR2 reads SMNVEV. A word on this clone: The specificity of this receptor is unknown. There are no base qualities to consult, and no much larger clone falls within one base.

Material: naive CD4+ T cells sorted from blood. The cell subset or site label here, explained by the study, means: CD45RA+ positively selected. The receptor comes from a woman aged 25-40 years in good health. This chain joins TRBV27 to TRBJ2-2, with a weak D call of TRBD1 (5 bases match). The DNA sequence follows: TGTGCCAGCAGTTCTCAGGGCACCGGGGAGCTGTTTTTT. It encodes CASSSQGTGELFF.